This passage covers 15 T cell receptor beta chains from one sample sequenced in a study of T cell responses to AZD1222 COVID-19 vaccine. Sequenced by immunoSEQ multiplex PCR; TCRdb stores in-frame clones only, minus some. The data show some 73,000 clones, roughly nine tenths seen once. The sample in question was peripheral blood, obtained 28 days after the second AZD1222 dose. The receptors here all came from an adult who received the AZD1222 COVID-19 vaccine.

This rearrangement joins TRBV6-5 to TRBJ1-2; 9 bases align to TRBD1. Germline CDR1 MNHEY, CDR2 SVGAGI. V gave up 0 bases and J gave up 8 bases; unmatched junction bases: 1. The CDR3 runs to 13 residues. CDR3 sequence reads: CASSYSGTGGYTF. CDR3 bases: TGTGCCAGCAGTTACTCAGGGACAGGGGGCTACACCTTC.

A single count supports this clone. The rearrangement links TRBV7-9 to TRBJ1-2, with D perhaps matching TRBD1 (5 bases). In germline, CDR1 is SEHNR, CDR2 FQNEAQ (reference sequence). V gave up 7 bases and J gave up 7 bases, with 16 bases separating them. This CDR3 spans 13 amino acids. The CDR3 sequence: CASTRDHLGGYTF. Written as DNA, the CDR3 is TGTGCCAGCACCAGGGACCACCTAGGTGGCTACACCTTC. The variable domain in full, completed from reference TRBV7-9 and TRBJ1-2, reads DTGVSQNPRHKITKRGQNVTFRCDPISEHNRLYWYRQTLGQGPEFLTYFQNEAQLEKSRLLSDRFSAERPKGSFSTLEIQRTEQGDSAMYLCASTRDHLGGYTFGSGTRLTVV.

This clone was observed a handful of times. This chain connects TRBV30 to TRBJ2-1; TRBD2 agrees at 8 bases. This CDR3 is 13 amino acids long. The germline V gene has CDR1 GTSNPN and CDR2 SVGIG (reference sequence). The junction had 3 bases not matched to a gene; V was cut back by 5 bases and J by 3 bases. CDR3 sequence: CAWGLASYNEQFF. CDR3 sequence (DNA): TGTGCCTGGGGACTAGCTAGCTACAATGAGCAGTTCTTC.

This clone was recorded only once. The CDR3 region is CAWSGVLWMNTEAFF. The CDR3 DNA follows: TGTGCCTGGAGTGGGGTACTTTGGATGAACACTGAAGCTTTCTTT. V usage is TRBV30 and J usage is TRBJ1-1; D remains ambiguous. The CDR3 length is 15 residues. With 1 base removed from V and 0 bases from J, the gap between germline ends came to 12 bases. Germline assignment: CDR1 GTSNPN and CDR2 SVGIG (reference sequence).

The chain employs TRBV28 and TRBJ2-2; D ambiguous. This CDR3 contains 14 residues. V was clipped by 3 bases and J by 6 bases, with 11 bases between them. The germline CDR1 and CDR2 sequences are MDHEN and SYDVKM. The CDR3 reads CASSLLSRSGELFF. The CDR3 nucleotides are TGTGCCAGCAGTTTGCTCAGTCGGTCCGGGGAGCTGTTTTTT. Full variable domain (missing parts from reference TRBV28 and TRBJ2-2): DVKVTQSSRYLVKRTGEKVFLECVQDMDHENMFWYRQDPGLGLRLIYFSYDVKMKEKGDIPEGYSVSREKKERFSLILESASTNQTSMYLCASSLLSRSGELFFGEGSRLTVL.

V and J are TRBV12-3 or TRBV12-4 and TRBJ2-1; D possibly corresponds to TRBD1 (6 bases). V shed 5 bases and J shed 11 bases, with 16 bases lying between them. CDR3 size: 13 residues. In nucleotides, the CDR3 is TGTGCCAGCAGTGCCAACAGGGCGGGTAAGCAGTTCTTC. Translating it yields CASSANRAGKQFF.

The chain joins TRBV29-1 to TRBJ2-2; weak D call: TRBD2 (5 bases). Trimming cost V 7 bases and J 7 bases, with 10 bases left between them. Germline-derived CDR1 and CDR2 are SQVTM and ANQGSEA. This CDR3 has 11 amino acids. As DNA, the CDR3 is TGCAGCGCGCGGGTCGGCGGGGAGCTGTTTTTT. This translates into CSARVGGELFF.

The V call is TRBV9, the J call TRBJ1-2, with a possible D match to TRBD1 (5 bases). V lost 5 bases and J 0 bases, leaving 17 bases between the germline ends. Germline CDR1 reads SGDLS; CDR2 reads YYNGEE. This CDR3 spans 16 amino acids. The chain's CDR3 is CASSSGWGKANYGYTF. As DNA, the CDR3 is TGTGCCAGCAGTAGCGGGTGGGGGAAGGCTAACTATGGCTACACCTTC. Full variable domain (remainder filled in from reference TRBV9 and TRBJ1-2): DSGVTQTPKHLITATGQRVTLRCSPRSGDLSVYWYQQSLDQGLQFLIQYYNGEERAKGNILERFSAQQFPDLHSELNLSSLELGDSALYFCASSSGWGKANYGYTFGSGTRLTVV.

The gene calls are TRBV2 and TRBJ2-6; 8 bases are a match to TRBD1. The germline V gene encodes CDR1 SNHLY and CDR2 FYNNEI. Unmatched junction bases numbered 16, after V lost 8 bases and J lost 19 bases. The CDR3 length is 13 residues. DNA for the CDR3: TGTGCCAGCGACCGGGACAGGCAGGTGGGGACAACTTTC. It yields the protein CASDRDRQVGTTF.

The chain joins TRBV14 to TRBJ2-5, with 12 nucleotides matching TRBD2. Germline CDR1 reads SGHDN; CDR2 reads FVKESK. CDR3 length equals 14 residues. After removal of 6 bases from V and 4 bases from J, the junction contained 3 bases not matched to a gene. The CDR3 here is CASRTSGRGETQYF. The CDR3 DNA follows: TGTGCCAGCAGGACTAGCGGGAGAGGAGAGACCCAGTACTTC.

V usage is TRBV6-2 or TRBV6-3 and J usage is TRBJ1-1; D is ambiguous. Looked up from germline, CDR1 is MNHEY and CDR2 is SVGEGT. This CDR3 region has 15 residues. V gave up 5 bases and J gave up 0 bases, with 13 bases separating them. The DNA of the CDR3 is TGTGCCAGCAGTCATCATGGGCTAATGAACACTGAAGCTTTCTTT. The encoded protein is CASSHHGLMNTEAFF.

The J gene is TRBJ1-2, the V gene TRBV18; tentative D call: TRBD1 (6 bases). The CDR3 has 14 residues. V lost 1 base, J lost 4 bases, and 10 bases lay in between. The germline CDR1 and CDR2 sequences are KGHSH and LQKENI. The CDR3 loop is CASSPQQGSYGYTF. In DNA form, the CDR3 reads TGTGCCAGCTCACCACAGCAGGGGAGCTATGGCTACACCTTC.

This chain uses TRBV14 with TRBJ1-2; no reliable D call. The CDR3 covers 17 residues. The germline V and J ends were trimmed by 0 bases and 7 bases, with 21 bases remaining between them. Germline-derived CDR1 and CDR2 are SGHDN and FVKESK. CDR3 nucleotide sequence: TGTGCCAGCAGCCAAGATCACGGCCGGCTACCAATACCTGGCTACACCTTC. This encodes CASSQDHGRLPIPGYTF.

The chain has TRBV30 and TRBJ2-1; D ambiguous. The CDR3 loop spans 11 amino acids. Trimming removed 0 bases from V and 6 bases from J, with 3 bases in between. The V gene's germline CDR1 is GTSNPN and CDR2 SVGIG (reference sequence). The CDR3 here is CAWSVGNEQFF. The CDR3 DNA reads as TGTGCCTGGAGTGTGGGCAATGAGCAGTTCTTC.

CDR3 in amino acids: CASRENSGNTIYF. CDR3 sequence (DNA): TGTGCCAGCAGGGAAAACTCTGGAAACACCATATATTTT. V is TRBV12-3 or TRBV12-4 and J is TRBJ1-3; D call uncertain. The germline V and J ends were trimmed by 6 bases and 0 bases, with 6 bases remaining between them. There are 13 residues in the CDR3.